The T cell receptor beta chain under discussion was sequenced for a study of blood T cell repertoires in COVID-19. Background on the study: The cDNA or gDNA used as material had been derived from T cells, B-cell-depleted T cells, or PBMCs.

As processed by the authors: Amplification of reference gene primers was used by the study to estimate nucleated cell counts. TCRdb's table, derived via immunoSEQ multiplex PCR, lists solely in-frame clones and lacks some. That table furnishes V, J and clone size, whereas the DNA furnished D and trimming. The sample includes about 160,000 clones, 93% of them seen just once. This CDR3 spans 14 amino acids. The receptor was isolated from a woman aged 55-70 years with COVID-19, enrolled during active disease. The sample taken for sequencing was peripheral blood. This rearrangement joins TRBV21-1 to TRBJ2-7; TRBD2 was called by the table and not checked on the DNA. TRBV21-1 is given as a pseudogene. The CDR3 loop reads CASSWGLAGYEQYF. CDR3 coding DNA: TGTGCCAGCAGCTGGGGACTAGCGGGGTACGAGCAGTACTTC.